Below are 21 T cell receptor beta chains sequenced from a single sample in a study of cytomegalovirus exposure and HLA in healthy donors. Vbeta (60) and Jbeta (13) primers were used in the PCR. This table comes from immunoSEQ multiplex PCR, and its TCRdb copy is limited to in-frame clones, with some not included. The sample yields under 100,000 clones, around 70% seen once. Specimen: PBMCs. All receptors come from a woman in her 50s in good health and CMV-seropositive.

As regards this clone: Other DNA sequences in this specimen translate into the identical CDR3. V is TRBV19 and J is TRBJ2-1; no clear D. The CDR3 sequence is 12 residues long. V shed 3 bases and J shed 3 bases, with 3 bases lying between them. CDR1 is LNHDA and CDR2 is SQIVND in the germline V gene (reference sequence). As DNA, the CDR3 is TGTGCCAGTAGTATCCGCTACAATGAGCAGTTCTTC. This gives the protein CASSIRYNEQFF.

The CDR3 region is CASSSPGLAGPTGELFF. CDR3 nucleotides: TGTGCCAGCAGCTCCCCGGGACTAGCGGGGCCAACCGGGGAGCTGTTTTTT. The rearrangement links TRBV5-6 to TRBJ2-2, with TRBD2 matching 13 bases. After removal of 3 bases from V and 5 bases from J, the junction contained 7 bases not matched to a gene. Germline V gives CDR1 SGHDT, CDR2 YYEEEE. The CDR3 consists of 17 residues.

The chain combines TRBV30 with TRBJ1-1; D possibly corresponds to TRBD1 (5 bases). Trimming cost V 2 bases and J 5 bases, with 6 bases left between them. Germline CDR1 is GTSNPN and CDR2 is SVGIG (reference sequence). The CDR3 extends over 11 amino acids. The CDR3 sequence is CAWSRGTEAFF. CDR3 sequence (DNA): TGTGCCTGGAGTAGGGGAACTGAAGCTTTCTTT.

V usage is TRBV2 and J usage is TRBJ1-2; the match to TRBD1 covers 9 bases. From germline, CDR1 is SNHLY and CDR2 FYNNEI. CDR3 length: 12 residues. After removal of 6 bases from V and 8 bases from J, the junction contained 4 bases not matched to a gene. The CDR3 DNA follows: TGTGCCAGCAGCTTGGGACAGGGAGGCTACACCTTC. This translates into CASSLGQGGYTF.

The chain recombines TRBV5-1 with TRBJ2-3, with TRBD2 matching over 11 bases. V trimming: 4 bases; J trimming: 4 bases; junction bases outside the gene matches: 8. The V gene's germline CDR1 is SGHRS and CDR2 YFSETQ. This CDR3 spans 16 amino acids. CDR3 amino acids: CASSTILAGAPDTQYF. In DNA, the CDR3 is TGCGCCAGCAGCACAATACTAGCGGGAGCCCCAGATACGCAGTATTTT.

The chain joins TRBV28 to TRBJ2-4; a weak D match, TRBD2 (6 bases). V was pared by 4 bases and J by 4 bases, with 14 bases between. The CDR3 length is 15 residues. From germline, CDR1 is MDHEN and CDR2 SYDVKM. The CDR3 loop reads CASSSPASAKNIQYF. In nucleotides, the CDR3 is TGTGCCAGCAGTTCCCCCGCTAGCGCGAAAAACATTCAGTACTTC. The whole variable domain, filled in from reference TRBV28 and TRBJ2-4, reads DVKVTQSSRYLVKRTGEKVFLECVQDMDHENMFWYRQDPGLGLRLIYFSYDVKMKEKGDIPEGYSVSREKKERFSLILESASTNQTSMYLCASSSPASAKNIQYFGAGTRLSVL.

The gene calls are TRBV11-2 and TRBJ2-6, with 7 bases fitting TRBD1. The CDR3 consists of 17 residues. The V gene end was trimmed by 5 bases and the J gene end by 1 base; junction bases not matched to a gene: 8. The germline CDR1 and CDR2 sequences are SGHAT and FQNNGV. The CDR3 DNA sequence: TGTGCCAGCAGCGCCGGGACAGCCTATTCTGGGGCCAACGTCCTGACTTTC. Encoded protein: CASSAGTAYSGANVLTF.

The sample holds a few counts of this clone. The chain uses TRBV29-1 and TRBJ2-5; D perhaps matches TRBD2 (6 bases). Trimming left V 3 bases short and J 5 bases short, with 19 bases between. This CDR3 has 15 residues. The V gene's germline CDR1 is SQVTM and CDR2 ANQGSEA. The CDR3 reads CSVDGIGFGRETQYF. Here the CDR3 DNA reads TGCAGCGTTGATGGTATTGGGTTTGGGAGGGAGACCCAGTACTTC.

The chain combines TRBV9 with TRBJ2-1, with TRBD1 identical over 7 bases. Germline loops: CDR1 SGDLS, CDR2 YYNGEE. This CDR3 region has 16 residues. The J segment lost 4 bases and the V segment lost 4 bases, leaving 11 bases of the junction unmatched. CDR3 region: CASSPRDSESYNEQFF. CDR3 nucleotide sequence: TGTGCCAGCAGCCCCCGGGACAGTGAAAGTTACAATGAGCAGTTCTTC.

A word on this clone: Other DNA sequences in this specimen translate into the identical CDR3. The rearrangement uses TRBV30 and TRBJ1-1; 9 nucleotides line up with TRBD1. Per germline, CDR1 GTSNPN and CDR2 SVGIG (reference sequence). This CDR3 has 12 amino acids. V lost 2 bases to trimming and J lost 11 bases; unmatched junction nucleotides: 6. The CDR3 DNA is TGTGCCTGGAGTTTAACAGGGGGCGAGGCTTTCTTT. Protein sequence: CAWSLTGGEAFF.

The genes are TRBV11-2 and TRBJ2-7; the D is unclear. The germline V gene has CDR1 SGHAT and CDR2 FQNNGV. V lost 5 bases to trimming and J lost 3 bases, with 8 bases between them. The CDR3 is made up of 12 amino acids. CDR3 sequence: CASSRLGYEQYF. The CDR3 nucleotides read TGTGCCAGCAGCAGGCTAGGCTACGAGCAGTACTTC.

The CDR3 DNA follows: TGTGCCAGCGGGGGGGCACTGTACACTGAAGCTTTCTTT. Translating it yields CASGGALYTEAFF. V and J are TRBV7-9 and TRBJ1-1; D is possibly TRBD1 (6 bases). The V end lost 8 bases, the J end lost 3 bases, and 13 bases lay between the germline ends. The CDR3 totals 13 residues. Germline V gene sequence: CDR1 SEHNR, CDR2 FQNEAQ (reference sequence).

J is TRBJ2-5 and V is TRBV6-6; 7 bases are a match to TRBD2. Gene TRBJ2-7 matches the end of the DNA better, so the J call may be wrong. CDR3 length: 13 amino acids. Germline V gene data show CDR1 as MNHNY and CDR2 as SVGAGI (reference sequence). The CDR3 sequence is CASSFGGGYEQYF. The CDR3 DNA reads TGTGCCAGCAGTTTTGGCGGGGGCTACGAGCAGTACTTC.

This chain links TRBV27 with TRBJ1-1; 7 bases are shared with TRBD1. Germline trimming cut 6 bases from V and 3 bases from J; bases unmatched to any gene: 7. This CDR3 has 14 amino acids. Looked up from germline, CDR1 is MNHEY and CDR2 is SMNVEV (reference sequence). CDR3 bases: TGTGCCAGCAGAGAGCACACAGGGGACACTGAAGCTTTCTTT. Translation: CASREHTGDTEAFF.

The gene calls are TRBV5-1 and TRBJ1-2, with D maybe TRBD1 (5 bases). The CDR3 totals 15 residues. Germline assignment: CDR1 SGHRS and CDR2 YFSETQ. Trimming cost V 1 base and J 5 bases, with 15 bases left between them. CDR3 residues: CASSLQSRARYGYTF. DNA of the CDR3: TGCGCCAGCAGCTTGCAGAGCAGGGCACGGTATGGCTACACCTTC.

This rearrangement joins TRBV7-6 to TRBJ2-5, with TRBD1 identical over 9 bases. The CDR3 covers 15 residues. The trim removed 4 bases at V and 2 bases at J, leaving 5 bases unmatched. CDR1 and CDR2 from the germline V gene are SGHVS and FNYEAQ. The CDR3 spells CASSSQTGGQETQYF. The CDR3 nucleotides are TGTGCCAGCAGCTCCCAGACAGGGGGGCAAGAGACCCAGTACTTC.

Regarding this clone: The identical CDR3 is also encoded by other nucleotide sequences in the sample. This sequence joins TRBV20-1 and TRBJ1-2; no reliable D call. The germline gives CDR1 DFQATT, CDR2 SNEGSKA (reference sequence). Trimming stripped 6 bases from V and 3 bases from J, with 5 bases between. The CDR3 sequence is 10 residues long. The CDR3 is CSALDYGYTF. The CDR3 DNA reads TGCAGTGCGTTAGACTATGGCTACACCTTC.

J is TRBJ2-1 and V is TRBV28; 7 bases match TRBD1. CDR3 length equals 14 residues. Trimming removed 7 bases from V and 3 bases from J; junction bases left unmatched: 6. The V gene's germline CDR1 is MDHEN and CDR2 SYDVKM. CDR3 sequence (DNA): TGTGCCAGCAAGTCGGGACAGAACTACAATGAGCAGTTCTTC. This encodes CASKSGQNYNEQFF.

The CDR3 region is CASAERTSGNTGELFF. The CDR3 coding sequence is TGCGCCAGCGCAGAGCGGACTAGCGGGAACACCGGGGAGCTGTTTTTT. The chain uses TRBV5-1 and TRBJ2-2; TRBD2 aligns across 10 bases. Germline V gene data show CDR1 as SGHRS and CDR2 as YFSETQ. Losses at the gene ends were 7 bases for V and 1 base for J; bases not matched to a gene: 7. There are 16 residues in the CDR3.

The chain links TRBV7-3 to TRBJ2-5; 7 bases agree with TRBD1. Germline CDR1 reads SGHTA; CDR2 reads FQGTGA. The CDR3 runs to 14 residues. With V trimmed by 4 bases and J by 2 bases, 4 bases remained unmatched. The CDR3 sequence is CASSYSGQQETQYF. In nucleotides, the CDR3 is TGTGCCAGCAGCTACTCGGGACAGCAAGAGACCCAGTACTTC.

This chain connects TRBV2 to TRBJ1-5; D is perhaps TRBD1 (5 bases). CDR1 and CDR2 from the germline V gene are SNHLY and FYNNEI. This CDR3 contains 14 residues. The germline V and J ends were trimmed by 4 bases and 6 bases, with 13 bases remaining between them. CDR3 residues: CASSGGGFSQPQHF. In DNA form, the CDR3 reads TGTGCCAGCAGTGGTGGGGGGTTTAGTCAGCCCCAGCATTTT.